Below, 18 T cell receptor beta chains from the same sample are listed, as sequenced in a study of shared clonotypes between healthy human individuals. Profiling relied on immunoSEQ multiplex PCR, and the TCRdb table lists in-frame clones only, not all of them. This table has around 1.9 million clones, just under 95% appearing once. CD45RO-negative, CCR7-selected cells formed the naive CD8 fraction, which excluded terminally differentiated effector memory CD45RA+ cells. Sequenced sample: naive CD8+ T cells from PBMCs. These receptors came from a man between 18 and 29 years old in good health. Some clones in this sample may be carry-over from other donors' samples.

The rearrangement links TRBV7-9 to TRBJ2-7, with TRBD1 identical over 7 bases. The germline V gene encodes CDR1 SEHNR and CDR2 FQNEAQ (reference sequence). V shed 5 bases and J 4 bases; nucleotides not matched to a gene: 2. The CDR3 has 12 amino acids. In nucleotides, the CDR3 is TGTGCCAGCAGCGGGGGACAGTACGAGCAGTACTTC. Translated, it gives CASSGGQYEQYF.

This sequence joins TRBV15 and TRBJ1-5; D is uncertain. The ends were cut back, 0 bases at V and 1 base at J, with 4 bases in the middle. There are 14 residues in the CDR3. Germline CDR1 reads LNHNV; CDR2 reads YYDKDF (reference sequence). This CDR3 is CATSRDDSNQPQHF. The CDR3 DNA reads TGTGCCACCAGCAGAGATGACAGCAATCAGCCCCAGCATTTT.

The V and J genes are TRBV6-1 and TRBJ2-7; D unresolved. V was pared by 8 bases and J by 6 bases, with 14 bases between. Per the germline V gene, CDR1 is MNHNS and CDR2 is SASEGT. There are 12 residues in the CDR3. CDR3 sequence reads: CASGFGPAEQYF. For the CDR3, the DNA is TGTGCCAGCGGTTTTGGGCCCGCCGAGCAGTACTTC.

V is TRBV9 and J is TRBJ2-1, with D unclear. The germline gives CDR1 SGDLS, CDR2 YYNGEE. V was trimmed by 5 bases and J by 6 bases, leaving 12 bases between them. The CDR3 loop spans 13 amino acids. The DNA for the CDR3 is TGTGCCAGCAGGGCCATTTCAGGCAATGAGCAGTTCTTC. It is translated as CASRAISGNEQFF.

The V call is TRBV4-2, the J call TRBJ2-7; 9 bases agree with TRBD2. The CDR3 totals 15 residues. The germline V gene encodes CDR1 LGHNA and CDR2 YNFKEQ. V shed 0 bases, J shed 6 bases, and the junction held 6 bases outside the gene matches. The CDR3 here is CASSQEGLAGSEQYF. DNA of the CDR3: TGTGCCAGCAGCCAAGAGGGACTAGCCGGGTCCGAGCAGTACTTC.

The chain employs TRBV9 and TRBJ1-2, with a weak D call TRBD1 (5 bases). The CDR3 covers 15 residues. CDR1 and CDR2 from the germline V gene are SGDLS and YYNGEE. Deletions cut 0 bases from V and 6 bases from J, with 15 bases between. The CDR3 DNA follows: TGTGCCAGCAGCGTAGCTTCCCCAGGGCGTGATGGCTACACCTTC. Encoded protein: CASSVASPGRDGYTF. The whole variable domain, remainder taken from reference TRBV9 and TRBJ1-2, is DSGVTQTPKHLITATGQRVTLRCSPRSGDLSVYWYQQSLDQGLQFLIQYYNGEERAKGNILERFSAQQFPDLHSELNLSSLELGDSALYFCASSVASPGRDGYTFGSGTRLTVV.

This chain links TRBV15 with TRBJ2-1, with no clear D. Deletions cut 0 bases from V and 6 bases from J, with 9 bases between. Germline V gene lookup returns CDR1 LNHNV and CDR2 YYDKDF (reference sequence). This CDR3 is 14 amino acids long. The CDR3: CATSREQALNEQFF. CDR3 sequence (DNA): TGTGCCACCAGCAGAGAGCAAGCTCTCAATGAGCAGTTCTTC.

This sequence joins TRBV2 and TRBJ1-5, with D possibly TRBD1 on 6 matching bases. With 3 bases removed from V and 0 bases from J, the gap between germline ends came to 12 bases. This CDR3 is built from 16 residues. Per the germline V gene, CDR1 is SNHLY and CDR2 is FYNNEI. The DNA for the CDR3 is TGTGCCAGCAGTGATGGACAGACAAATAGCAATCAGCCCCAGCATTTT. It specifies CASSDGQTNSNQPQHF. Looking up the rest from reference TRBV2 and TRBJ1-5 gives the full variable domain: EPEVTQTPSHQVTQMGQEVILRCVPISNHLYFYWYRQILGQKVEFLVSFYNNEISEKSEIFDDQFSVERPDGSNFTLKIRSTKLEDSAMYFCASSDGQTNSNQPQHFGDGTRLSIL.

V gene TRBV4-1 combines with J gene TRBJ1-1, with a weak D call TRBD1 (5 bases). Trimming stripped 0 bases from V and 2 bases from J, with 7 bases between. The CDR3 consists of 14 residues. Germline CDR1 MGHRA, CDR2 YSYEKL. The CDR3 is CASSQDDRNTEAFF. The DNA for the CDR3 is TGCGCCAGCAGCCAAGACGACAGAAACACTGAAGCTTTCTTT.

This chain connects TRBV13 to TRBJ1-4; 9 bases fit TRBD1. V gave up 3 bases and J gave up 8 bases; unmatched junction bases: 7. The CDR3 is 15 residues long. Germline V lookup: CDR1 PRHDT, CDR2 FYEKMQ (reference sequence). CDR3 in amino acids: CASSFMGQGAEKLFF. The DNA for the CDR3 is TGTGCCAGCAGCTTTATGGGACAGGGTGCCGAAAAACTGTTTTTT.

The chain carries TRBV7-9 and TRBJ1-1, with D maybe TRBD1 (5 bases). Germline CDR1 is SEHNR and CDR2 is FQNEAQ (reference sequence). The CDR3 covers 16 residues. V lost 5 bases and J 3 bases, leaving 19 bases between the germline ends. CDR3 bases: TGTGCCAGCAGCGCCCGGGCGGGGCGGGAGTACACTGAAGCTTTCTTT. Protein product: CASSARAGREYTEAFF.

V is TRBV2 and J is TRBJ1-1; D is undetermined. There are 16 residues in the CDR3. In germline, CDR1 is SNHLY, CDR2 FYNNEI. V was cut by 10 bases and J by 2 bases, with 23 bases left in between. Here the CDR3 reads CATIKGWQRANTEAFF. In nucleotides, the CDR3 is TGTGCCACCATAAAAGGGTGGCAGCGGGCTAACACTGAAGCTTTCTTT.

The rearrangement uses TRBV13 and TRBJ2-2; 11 bases fit TRBD2. CDR3 length: 19 residues. Germline assignment: CDR1 PRHDT and CDR2 FYEKMQ (reference sequence). J lost 9 bases, V lost 5 bases, and 20 bases had no gene match. In DNA, the CDR3 is TGTGCCAGCAGCGCCCTGGGACAGGAGAAGACTAGCGGGAAACGGGAGCTGTTTTTT. Amino acid sequence: CASSALGQEKTSGKRELFF.

The genes are TRBV7-4 and TRBJ2-1; 8 positions match TRBD1. Trimming at V came to 8 bases and at J to 3 bases, leaving 9 bases not matched to a gene. This CDR3 comprises 15 residues. Germline CDR1 is SGHVT and CDR2 is SQSDAQ. The chain's CDR3 is CASPPGDRLYNEQFF. The CDR3, as DNA: TGTGCCAGCCCCCCGGGGGACAGGCTCTACAATGAGCAGTTCTTC.

The genes are TRBV7-2 and TRBJ2-3; D might be TRBD2 (6 bases). The CDR3 totals 16 residues. The V end lost 5 bases, the J end lost 2 bases, and 17 bases lay between the germline ends. The germline CDR1 and CDR2 sequences are SGHTA and FQGNSA. Here the CDR3 reads CASSRPVARDTDTQYF. The CDR3 DNA reads TGTGCCAGCAGCCGCCCGGTGGCGCGGGACACAGATACGCAGTATTTT. The variable domain in full, with the rest retrieved from reference TRBV7-2 and TRBJ2-3, is GAGVSQSPSNKVTEKGKDVELRCDPISGHTALYWYRQSLGQGLEFLIYFQGNSAPDKSGLPSDRFSAERTGGSVSTLTIQRTQQEDSAVYLCASSRPVARDTDTQYFGPGTRLTVL.

V gene TRBV7-9 combines with J gene TRBJ2-5; TRBD2 aligns across 14 bases. With V trimmed by 2 bases and J by 1 base, 9 bases remained unmatched. The CDR3 loop spans 19 amino acids. Germline V CDR1 and CDR2: SEHNR, FQNEAQ (reference sequence). CDR3 DNA: TGTGCCAGCAGCTTATCCGGGACTAGCGGGAGCGGCCCCCAAGAGACCCAGTACTTC. Residues: CASSLSGTSGSGPQETQYF.

The gene calls are TRBV7-3 and TRBJ2-3, with 8 bases lining up with TRBD2. J lost 6 bases, V lost 4 bases, and 6 bases had no gene match. This CDR3 is 14 amino acids long. Germline V gene sequence: CDR1 SGHTA, CDR2 FQGTGA. CDR3 residues: CASSSGTRGDTQYF. DNA for the CDR3: TGTGCCAGCAGCTCCGGGACTAGAGGGGATACGCAGTATTTT.

The chain employs TRBV27 and TRBJ2-7; tentatively, D is TRBD1 (5 bases). This CDR3 is 14 amino acids long. Germline CDR1 MNHEY, CDR2 SMNVEV (reference sequence). V was trimmed by 2 bases and J by 4 bases, leaving 12 bases between them. CDR3 residues: CASSLAGSGYEQYF. For the CDR3, the DNA is TGTGCCAGCAGTTTAGCAGGGTCAGGATACGAGCAGTACTTC.